These T cell receptor beta chains were read from a single sample in a study of T cell responses to AZD1222 COVID-19 vaccine. Clones were sequenced by immunoSEQ multiplex PCR, and TCRdb holds only the in-frame ones, with some missing. The repertoire holds 72,000 or so clones, 80% to 90% seen once, with roughly 30% in the top ten. The material was peripheral blood, obtained 28 days after the second AZD1222 dose. These receptors came from an adult who received the AZD1222 COVID-19 vaccine. The CDR3 runs from the conserved cysteine through the conserved F or W. D genes are given only for firm matches. The size field is filled for only some rows; it gives once, few, many or a size class.

v_call	j_call	d_call	clone_size	cdr3_nt	cdr3_aa
TRBV6-2/TRBV6-3	TRBJ2-4	TRBD2	once	TGTGCCAGCAGTGTAGCGGGAAGGGGGTACATTCAGTACTTC	CASSVAGRGYIQYF
TRBV29-1	TRBJ1-1	-	-	TGCAGCGTTGTTTCTTTAGGATACCTTGAAGCTTTCTTT	CSVVSLGYLEAFF
TRBV12-5	TRBJ2-5	TRBD1	-	TGTGCTAGTGGGGGGGACAGGGGTGTGGAGACCCAGTACTTC	CASGGDRGVETQYF
TRBV3-1/TRBV3-2	TRBJ2-7	-	-	TGTGCCAGCAGCCAAGATCTAGGGTCGCCTGTGAGCTCCTACGAGCAGTACTTC	CASSQDLGSPVSSYEQYF
TRBV6-5	TRBJ1-3	-	-	TGTGCCAGCAGCTCCAGTCACTCTGGAAACACCATATATTTT	CASSSSHSGNTIYF
TRBV30	TRBJ2-1	-	-	TGTGCCTGGGGATCCCTACGGGTCTGGGAGCAGTTCTTC	CAWGSLRVWEQFF
TRBV5-1	TRBJ2-7	-	once	TGCGCCAGCAGCTTGTTGCAGGGCCCCACCTACGAGCAGTACTTC	CASSLLQGPTYEQYF
TRBV5-1	TRBJ2-7	TRBD1	-	TGCGCCAGCAGCGTGCTGGGACAGGGGGCATACGAGCAGTACTTC	CASSVLGQGAYEQYF
TRBV10-3	TRBJ2-2	-	-	TGTGCCATCAGTGAGGGCACCGGGGAGCTGTTTTTT	CAISEGTGELFF
TRBV19	TRBJ2-3	-	-	TGTGCCAGTAGTCAAGAGGATACGCAGTATTTT	CASSQEDTQYF
TRBV19	TRBJ2-5	TRBD2	-	TGTGCCAGTAGTAGGGGGAGGGACCAAGAGACCCAGTACTTC	CASSRGRDQETQYF
TRBV9	TRBJ2-2	TRBD1	-	TGTGCCAGCAGCGGGACAGGGGAGAAGGCCGGGGAGCTGTTTTTT	CASSGTGEKAGELFF
TRBV6-5	TRBJ2-7	TRBD2	-	TGTGCCAGCAGTATGACTAGCGGACCCTACGAGCAGTACTTC	CASSMTSGPYEQYF
TRBV21-1	TRBJ2-3	-	-	TGTGCCAGCAGCATTGCGGGACTAGCGCACACAGATACGCAGTATTTT	CASSIAGLAHTDTQYF
TRBV29-1	TRBJ1-1	-	-	TGCACCAAGTCAGGTTCGAACACTGAAGCTTTCTTT	CTKSGSNTEAFF
TRBV9	TRBJ1-1	-	-	TGTGCCAGCAGCGTAGAACCAGGGAACACTGAAGCTTTCTTT	CASSVEPGNTEAFF
TRBV9	TRBJ1-2	-	-	TGTGCCAGCAGCGTAGGACCAACATCACAGGGCAGCTATGGCTACACCTTC	CASSVGPTSQGSYGYTF
TRBV7-3	TRBJ2-1	-	-	TGTGCCAGCAGCCCGGGGGGCAACCTGAATGAGCAGTTCTTC	CASSPGGNLNEQFF
TRBV18	TRBJ1-2	-	-	TGTGCCAGCTCACCACCGGGGGGAGAGGGCTACACCTTC	CASSPPGGEGYTF
TRBV5-1	TRBJ2-3	TRBD2	-	TGCGCCAGCAGCTTGGCCAGGCTAGCGGGAGGGCCAGATACGCAGTATTTT	CASSLARLAGGPDTQYF
TRBV18	TRBJ1-2	TRBD1	-	TGTGCCAGCTCACCGTCCCGGGACAGGGGTGGCTACACCTTC	CASSPSRDRGGYTF
TRBV5-1	TRBJ2-7	TRBD1	-	TGCGCCAGCAGCTTCCGGACAGGGACCTACGAGCAGTACTTC	CASSFRTGTYEQYF
TRBV28	TRBJ2-7	-	-	TGTGCCACAGGGGTTTATGGATACGAGCAGTACTTC	CATGVYGYEQYF
TRBV4-2	TRBJ2-3	TRBD2	-	TGTGCCAGCAGCCTCCCCGGGACTAGCGGGATATATACGCAGTATTTT	CASSLPGTSGIYTQYF
TRBV14	TRBJ2-6	-	few	TGTGCCAGCAGCGTTAGCTCTGGGGCCAACGTCCTGACTTTC	CASSVSSGANVLTF
TRBV7-9	TRBJ2-5	TRBD2	-	TGTGCCAGCAGCCCCCAGACGGCGGGAGCCGGCGAGACCCAGTACTTC	CASSPQTAGAGETQYF
TRBV4-1	TRBJ1-6	TRBD1	-	TGCGCCAGCAGCCAAGATACAGGGGGAAATTCACCCCTCCACTTT	CASSQDTGGNSPLHF
TRBV28	TRBJ1-5	TRBD1	-	TGTGCCAGCAGCCGACAGGGCAACTATCAGCCCCAGCATTTT	CASSRQGNYQPQHF
TRBV23-1	TRBJ2-7	-	-	TGCGCCAGCAGTCAATCTACAGGAGGCGAGCAGTACTTC	CASSQSTGGEQYF
TRBV2	TRBJ2-5	TRBD1	once	TGTGCCAGCAGTGAGCACGGGACAGGGCTCGTAGAGACCCAGTACTTC	CASSEHGTGLVETQYF
TRBV12-3/TRBV12-4	TRBJ1-5	-	once	TGTGCCAGCAGTTTTAATAGCAATCAGCCCCAGCATTTT	CASSFNSNQPQHF
TRBV19	TRBJ2-1	TRBD2	-	TGTGCCAGTAGTATCGGACTAGCGGACTACAATGAGCAGTTCTTC	CASSIGLADYNEQFF
TRBV7-2	TRBJ2-6	TRBD1	-	TGTGCCAGCAGCCCTAGTGGGACAGATCTCTGGTGGGCCAACGTCCTGACTTTC	CASSPSGTDLWWANVLTF
TRBV19	TRBJ1-1	TRBD1	-	TGTGCCAGTAGTGTGACAGGGTTCGCCGGGGAAGCTTTCTTT	CASSVTGFAGEAFF
TRBV7-8	TRBJ2-5	TRBD2	-	TGTGCCAGCAGCTCCCGACAAAGACTAGCGGGAGGGTCCGGGACCCAGTACTTC	CASSSRQRLAGGSGTQYF
TRBV5-1	TRBJ2-1	-	-	TGCGCCAGCAGCCCATCCACCGGACGGTTTAATGAGCAGTTCTTC	CASSPSTGRFNEQFF
TRBV19	TRBJ1-5	-	-	TGTGCCAGTAGTGTTAGTCCGGACAGTAATAGCAATCAGCCCCAGCATTTT	CASSVSPDSNSNQPQHF
TRBV12-3/TRBV12-4	TRBJ1-1	-	-	TGTGCCAGCAGTTTGTGGTCCGACACTGAAGCTTTCTTT	CASSLWSDTEAFF
TRBV9	TRBJ1-1	-	-	TGTGCCAGCAGCGTAGGTGCTGGGGGGGCGCCGGACACTGAAGCTTTCTTT	CASSVGAGGAPDTEAFF
TRBV7-2	TRBJ1-1	-	-	TGTGCCAGCAGCTCCCCAGGGACAAGGAGCACTGAAGCTTTCTTT	CASSSPGTRSTEAFF
TRBV5-6	TRBJ2-5	TRBD2	-	TGTGCCAGCAGCCGGGCGGGAGGGGAGACCCAGTACTTC	CASSRAGGETQYF
TRBV6-2/TRBV6-3	TRBJ1-5	-	few	TGTGCCAGCAGTTTGGAAAGGGGCCCTTCTGGGATGGCCCAGCATTTT	CASSLERGPSGMAQHF